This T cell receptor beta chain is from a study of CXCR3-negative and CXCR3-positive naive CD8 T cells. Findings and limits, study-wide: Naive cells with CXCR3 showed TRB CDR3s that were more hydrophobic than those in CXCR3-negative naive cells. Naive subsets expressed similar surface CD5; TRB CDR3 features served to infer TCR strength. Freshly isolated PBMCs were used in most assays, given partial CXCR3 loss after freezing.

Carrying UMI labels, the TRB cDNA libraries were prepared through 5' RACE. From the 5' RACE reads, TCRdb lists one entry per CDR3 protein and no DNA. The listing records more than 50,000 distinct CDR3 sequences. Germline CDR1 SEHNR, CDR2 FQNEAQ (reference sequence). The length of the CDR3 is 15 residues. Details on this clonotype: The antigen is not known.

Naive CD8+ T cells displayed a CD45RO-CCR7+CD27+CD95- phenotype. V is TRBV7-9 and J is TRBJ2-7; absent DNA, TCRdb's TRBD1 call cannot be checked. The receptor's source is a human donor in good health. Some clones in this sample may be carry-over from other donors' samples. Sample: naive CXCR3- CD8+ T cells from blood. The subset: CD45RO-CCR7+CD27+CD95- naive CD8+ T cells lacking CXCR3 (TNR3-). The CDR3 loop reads CASTIGTGGSYEQYF.